A selection of T cell receptor beta chains follows, all from one sample in a study of blood T cell repertoires in COVID-19. TCRdb's copy holds only in-frame clones and misses some; the assay was immunoSEQ multiplex PCR. The data hold some 360,000 clones, with almost 90% observed a single time. The sample consisted of PBMCs or T cells enriched from blood (not recorded which). These TCRs come from a woman aged 25 to 39 who had been exposed to COVID-19. Each CDR3 is given with its conserved first and last residue. Fields, in order: D gene, V gene, J gene, clone size, CDR3 DNA, CDR3 protein. A D gene is named only where the DNA matches it firmly. A row's size may be missing; if present it is once, few, many or a size class.

D gene: TRBD1
V gene: TRBV19
J gene: TRBJ2-1
clone size: .
CDR3 DNA: TGTGCCAGTCGACGACAGGGGGTCGGGTCGGAGCAGTTCTTC
CDR3 protein: CASRRQGVGSEQFF

D gene: .
V gene: TRBV7-9
J gene: TRBJ2-7
clone size: .
CDR3 DNA: TGTGCCAGCAGCGCCGCCACAGGCTACGAGCAGTACTTC
CDR3 protein: CASSAATGYEQYF

D gene: TRBD1
V gene: TRBV10-2
J gene: TRBJ1-3
clone size: .
CDR3 DNA: TGCGCCAGCACCCAAGAGACAGGGGAAATCTCTGGAAACACCATATATTTT
CDR3 protein: CASTQETGEISGNTIYF

D gene: TRBD2
V gene: TRBV29-1
J gene: TRBJ2-1
clone size: .
CDR3 DNA: TGCGGGAAGGCTAGCGGGAGTCGGGATGAGCAGTTCTTC
CDR3 protein: CGKASGSRDEQFF

D gene: TRBD1
V gene: TRBV5-6
J gene: TRBJ1-3
clone size: .
CDR3 DNA: TGTGCCAGCAGCTTGGGGACAGGGCCAGCATCCTCTGGAAACACCATATATTTT
CDR3 protein: CASSLGTGPASSGNTIYF

D gene: .
V gene: TRBV19
J gene: TRBJ2-7
clone size: .
CDR3 DNA: TGTGCCAGTAGTATATCCGGCAGGAGGTACGAGCAGTACTTC
CDR3 protein: CASSISGRRYEQYF

D gene: .
V gene: TRBV13
J gene: TRBJ2-7
clone size: .
CDR3 DNA: TGTGCCAGCAGCTTAGCCAGGGAGGACGGCGAGCAGTACTTC
CDR3 protein: CASSLAREDGEQYF

D gene: .
V gene: TRBV10-2
J gene: TRBJ1-5
clone size: .
CDR3 DNA: TGCGCCAGCAGTGAGTCAATCGGCGCAGGGGGCAATCAGCCCCAGCATTTT
CDR3 protein: CASSESIGAGGNQPQHF

D gene: .
V gene: TRBV27
J gene: TRBJ2-1
clone size: .
CDR3 DNA: TGTGCCAGCAGTTTGGCCAATGAGCAGTTCTTC
CDR3 protein: CASSLANEQFF

D gene: TRBD1
V gene: TRBV6-6
J gene: TRBJ1-6
clone size: few
CDR3 DNA: TGTGCCAGCAGTCGACAGGGTGTCAGTGGCTCCTATAATTCACCCCTCCACTTT
CDR3 protein: CASSRQGVSGSYNSPLHF

D gene: .
V gene: TRBV9
J gene: TRBJ1-2
clone size: .
CDR3 DNA: TGTGCCAGCAGCCATGACCGGGAGCTAACTAACTATGGCTACACCTTC
CDR3 protein: CASSHDRELTNYGYTF

D gene: TRBD2
V gene: TRBV9
J gene: TRBJ2-7
clone size: .
CDR3 DNA: TGTGCCAGCAGCGTAGAGGTTAGCGGGAGCTCCGAGCAGTACTTC
CDR3 protein: CASSVEVSGSSEQYF

D gene: .
V gene: TRBV24-1
J gene: TRBJ1-2
clone size: .
CDR3 DNA: TGTGCCACCAGTGATTCAGGCCCAGGAGGGGTGCATGGCTACACCTTC
CDR3 protein: CATSDSGPGGVHGYTF

D gene: .
V gene: TRBV3-1/TRBV3-2
J gene: TRBJ1-1
clone size: .
CDR3 DNA: TGTGCCAGCAGCCAAGGAGGGTGGGGGGCTGAAGCTTTCTTT
CDR3 protein: CASSQGGWGAEAFF

D gene: .
V gene: TRBV18
J gene: TRBJ2-1
clone size: once
CDR3 DNA: TGTGCCAGCTCACCAGGGACAGAGCAGTTCTTC
CDR3 protein: CASSPGTEQFF

D gene: TRBD1
V gene: TRBV27
J gene: TRBJ2-1
clone size: .
CDR3 DNA: TGTGCCAGCAGTCCGCGGACAGGGGGTCTCAATGAGCAGTTCTTC
CDR3 protein: CASSPRTGGLNEQFF

D gene: .
V gene: TRBV7-8
J gene: TRBJ1-2
clone size: .
CDR3 DNA: TGTGCCAGCAGCCCCTCCCACCTATATGGCTACACCTTC
CDR3 protein: CASSPSHLYGYTF

D gene: .
V gene: TRBV11-2
J gene: TRBJ1-2
clone size: .
CDR3 DNA: TGTGCCAGCAACCTAGCTGGGCGGGGGGAACGCGACTATGGCTACACCTTC
CDR3 protein: CASNLAGRGERDYGYTF

D gene: TRBD1
V gene: TRBV30
J gene: TRBJ1-4
clone size: .
CDR3 DNA: TGTGCCTGGGGGGACAGGGGAGGTAATGAAAAACTGTTTTTT
CDR3 protein: CAWGDRGGNEKLFF

D gene: TRBD2
V gene: TRBV7-2
J gene: TRBJ2-2
clone size: .
CDR3 DNA: TGTGCCAGCAGTTACGGGAGGGCGAACACCGGGGAGCTGTTTTTT
CDR3 protein: CASSYGRANTGELFF

D gene: TRBD2
V gene: TRBV27
J gene: TRBJ2-7
clone size: .
CDR3 DNA: TGTGCCAGCAGCCCCCTACCCGGACTAGCCTACGAGCAGTACTTC
CDR3 protein: CASSPLPGLAYEQYF

D gene: TRBD1
V gene: TRBV19
J gene: TRBJ2-7
clone size: .
CDR3 DNA: TGTGCCAGTAGTATGGGCGGGACAGGTAAATTCTACGAGCAGTACTTC
CDR3 protein: CASSMGGTGKFYEQYF

D gene: TRBD1
V gene: TRBV5-1
J gene: TRBJ2-2
clone size: .
CDR3 DNA: TGCGCCAGCAGACTCCGGGACAGGGTCATCGGGGAGCTGTTTTTT
CDR3 protein: CASRLRDRVIGELFF

D gene: TRBD1
V gene: TRBV19
J gene: TRBJ1-5
clone size: .
CDR3 DNA: TGTGCCAGTAGACCCACAGGGGGCTCCAATCAGCCCCAGCATTTT
CDR3 protein: CASRPTGGSNQPQHF

D gene: TRBD2
V gene: TRBV6-5
J gene: TRBJ2-7
clone size: .
CDR3 DNA: TGTGCCAGCAGGTCATGGCTAGCGGTGGACGAGCAGTACTTC
CDR3 protein: CASRSWLAVDEQYF

D gene: .
V gene: TRBV9
J gene: TRBJ1-2
clone size: few
CDR3 DNA: TGTGCCAGCAGCGGACATCCCGCGGGGACCCTTAACTATGGCTACACCTTC
CDR3 protein: CASSGHPAGTLNYGYTF

D gene: .
V gene: TRBV11-3
J gene: TRBJ2-1
clone size: .
CDR3 DNA: TGTGCCAGCAGCTTACTAGCGAGCTCCTACAATGAGCAGTTCTTC
CDR3 protein: CASSLLASSYNEQFF

D gene: .
V gene: TRBV6-6
J gene: TRBJ1-2
clone size: once
CDR3 DNA: TGTGCCAGCAGTTACTCGGATTTCGGGGGGGCTAAGGGCTACACCTTC
CDR3 protein: CASSYSDFGGAKGYTF

D gene: .
V gene: TRBV29-1
J gene: TRBJ2-1
clone size: .
CDR3 DNA: TGCAGCGTTGGGACAGATTACAATGAGCAGTTCTTC
CDR3 protein: CSVGTDYNEQFF